The source of this T cell receptor beta chain is a study of T cells after yellow fever vaccination. Study-level background: In the case of low-cell-number fractions, SMART-Seq v4 Ultra Low Input was used for preparation. Findings of the study overall: Within FACS-sorted repertoires, abundant clonotypes contaminating from the bulk population could be present. It was a small share of clonotypes that appeared in both CD4 and CD8 compartments.

Germline V gives CDR1 MNHEY, CDR2 SMNVEV (reference sequence). V was trimmed by 3 bases and J by 1 base, leaving 15 bases between them. The CDR3 runs to 16 residues. UMIs were added to TCR cDNA along with a universal primer site when it was made by 5'RACE template switching. MiXCR, run by TCRdb on the 5' RACE reads, gives a single entry per CDR3 protein. The data contain under 300,000 distinct CDR3 sequences, 6.9% of them seen just once; the ten biggest clones take up approximately 0.85%. On this clonotype itself: The antigen is undetermined.

The source material was CD4+ T cells sorted from PBMCs, sampled 15 days after the yellow fever booster vaccination. The rearrangement joins TRBV27 to TRBJ1-2, with D unresolved. The sequence was collected from a man under 40 who received the YFV17D yellow fever vaccine. The CDR3 nucleotides are TGTGCCAGCAGTTTTGTCGGAAAGCGAGTTAACTATGGCTACACCTTC. It is translated as CASSFVGKRVNYGYTF.